Below are 30 T cell receptor beta chains sequenced from a single sample in a study of human T cells and chemical hapten exposure. Time point meaning: patch test 1, 2 weeks after DPC sensitization. The treatment: therapeutic diphenylcyclopropenone sensitization with weekly scalp DPC. TCRdb fed the RACE reads into MiXCR, producing one record per CDR3 protein. The sample consists of 150,000 to 200,000 distinct CDR3 sequences, 20% to 25% of them appearing once. Source: whole blood, taken in connection with sensitization to the hapten diphenylcyclopropenone (DPC). Receptors originate from a woman aged 45-60 years with alopecia areata. Some clones in this sample may be carry-over from other donors' samples.

This clonotype has just a few counts. The J gene is TRBJ2-3, the V gene TRBV9; 7 bases match TRBD2. Germline CDR1 reads SGDLS; CDR2 reads YYNGEE. This CDR3 region has 14 residues. V was pared by 1 base and J by 4 bases, with 3 bases of the junction left unmatched. CDR3 coding DNA: TGTGCCAGCAGCGTAAGCGGGATCCCAGATACGCAGTATTTT. It is translated as CASSVSGIPDTQYF.

V gene TRBV2 combines with J gene TRBJ2-1; 7 bases line up with TRBD2. Per the germline V gene, CDR1 is SNHLY and CDR2 is FYNNEI. The V and J ends lost 11 bases and 6 bases, in that order; junction bases with no gene match: 13. The CDR3 extends over 14 amino acids. The CDR3 nucleotides read TGTGCCGGAAACCCGGGGAGGGGTCGCAATGAGCAGTTCTTC. It codes for CAGNPGRGRNEQFF. Drawing the rest from reference TRBV2 and TRBJ2-1, the complete variable domain is EPEVTQTPSHQVTQMGQEVILRCVPISNHLYFYWYRQILGQKVEFLVSFYNNEISEKSEIFDDQFSVERPDGSNFTLKIRSTKLEDSAMYFCAGNPGRGRNEQFFGPGTRLTVL.

This clonotype was observed a few times. The V gene is TRBV6-5, the J gene TRBJ1-1, with unresolved D. Between the trimmed V and J ends, which lost 4 bases and 7 bases, there was a span of 10 bases. This CDR3 comprises 12 residues. Looked up from germline, CDR1 is MNHEY and CDR2 is SVGAGI. This CDR3 reads CASSFPGGEAFF. Written as DNA, the CDR3 is TGTGCCAGCAGTTTCCCCGGAGGTGAAGCTTTCTTT.

The chain couples TRBV5-1 to TRBJ1-3, with D perhaps TRBD1 (5 bases). The CDR3 loop spans 15 amino acids. V gave up 0 bases and J gave up 2 bases, with 9 bases separating them. Germline V lookup: CDR1 SGHRS, CDR2 YFSETQ. The CDR3 reads CASSLDLGAGNTIYF. The DNA of the CDR3 is TGCGCCAGCAGCTTGGATCTGGGGGCTGGAAACACCATATATTTT.

This clonotype was found a few times. The V and J genes are TRBV20-1 and TRBJ2-2; 8 bases are a match to TRBD2. J lost 1 base, V lost 2 bases, and 12 bases had no gene match. Germline assignment: CDR1 DFQATT and CDR2 SNEGSKA (reference sequence). The CDR3 has 18 amino acids. This CDR3 is CSARLPGLEVGNTGELFF. For the CDR3, the DNA is TGCAGTGCTAGACTACCGGGACTAGAAGTCGGGAACACCGGGGAGCTGTTTTTT.

This chain uses TRBV20-1 with TRBJ2-1, with D hard to call. This CDR3 has 15 amino acids. Trimming took off 1 base at V and 1 base at J, with 11 bases between the two ends. Germline values: CDR1 DFQATT, CDR2 SNEGSKA (reference sequence). The CDR3 sequence: CSARVGPTSYNEQFF. CDR3 nucleotides: TGCAGTGCTAGAGTAGGCCCGACTTCCTACAATGAGCAGTTCTTC.

This chain connects TRBV12-3 or TRBV12-4 to TRBJ1-2; D gene uncertain. There are 13 residues in the CDR3. V was trimmed by 1 base and J by 8 bases, leaving 11 bases between them. This chain's CDR3 is CASSLDRWRGYTF. CDR3 DNA: TGTGCCAGCAGTTTAGATCGCTGGCGGGGCTACACCTTC.

This clonotype has at least ten counts. CDR3 sequence: CASSYSNLLAGGKYEQYF. The CDR3 DNA sequence: TGTGCCAGCAGTTACTCGAACCTACTAGCGGGAGGGAAGTACGAGCAGTACTTC. The chain employs TRBV6-6 and TRBJ2-7; 13 positions match TRBD2. Germline V lookup: CDR1 MNHNY, CDR2 SVGAGI (reference sequence). Trimming cost V 0 bases and J 4 bases; bases outside gene matches: 9. This CDR3 comprises 18 residues.

V usage is TRBV29-1 and J usage is TRBJ2-7; no clear D. The CDR3 extends over 11 amino acids. Germline assignment: CDR1 SQVTM and CDR2 ANQGSEA. The CDR3 loop is CTEPLGVSQYF. Here the CDR3 DNA reads TGCACCGAACCCTTGGGCGTCTCGCAGTACTTC.

The J gene is TRBJ1-1, the V gene TRBV12-3 or TRBV12-4, with D possibly TRBD1 on 5 matching bases. This CDR3 has 13 residues. The V gene lost 2 bases and the J gene lost 6 bases, with 10 bases spanning the gap. CDR3 protein: CASSLRGGAEAFF. CDR3 coding DNA: TGTGCCAGCAGTTTACGGGGGGGAGCTGAAGCTTTCTTT.

The chain carries TRBV10-3 and TRBJ2-1; weak D call: TRBD2 (5 bases). Germline V gene sequence: CDR1 ENHRY, CDR2 SYGVKD. Deletions cut 3 bases from V and 3 bases from J, with 15 bases between. CDR3 size: 16 residues. CDR3 residues: CAISDSGVANYNEQFF. Here the CDR3 DNA reads TGTGCCATCAGTGATTCCGGGGTAGCGAACTACAATGAGCAGTTCTTC.

This clonotype is medium-sized. The V gene is TRBV5-1, the J gene TRBJ1-2; D uncertain. The CDR3 has 12 residues. Between the trimmed V and J ends, which lost 7 bases and 2 bases, there was a span of 9 bases. CDR1 is SGHRS and CDR2 is YFSETQ in the germline V gene. The CDR3 sequence: CASRPENYGYTF. The CDR3 bases are TGCGCCAGCCGGCCGGAGAACTATGGCTACACCTTC.

On this clonotype: A read error may explain this, as a much larger clone is one base away. The V and J genes are TRBV7-9 and TRBJ1-4, with D perhaps matching TRBD1 (5 bases). This CDR3 has 16 amino acids. CDR1 and CDR2 (germline): SEHNR, FQNEAQ (reference sequence). CDR3 loop: CVSSPTRGTTNEKLFF. The CDR3 bases are TGTGTCAGCAGCCCCACCCGGGGGACAACTAATGAAAAACTGTTTTTT.

The chain recombines TRBV2 with TRBJ2-7, with D maybe TRBD2 (5 bases). Germline CDR1 SNHLY, CDR2 FYNNEI. Deletions cut 10 bases from V and 5 bases from J, with 21 bases between. This CDR3 spans 14 amino acids. In nucleotides, the CDR3 is TGTGCCATCACTAGGAACGAGGCCATGGACGAGCAGTACTTC. Amino acids: CAITRNEAMDEQYF.

This clonotype has more than one count but fewer than ten. This sequence joins TRBV28 and TRBJ2-1, with 7 nucleotides matching TRBD1. The J segment lost 9 bases and the V segment lost 5 bases, leaving 7 bases of the junction unmatched. The CDR3 consists of 13 residues. Germline CDR1 reads MDHEN; CDR2 reads SYDVKM. DNA of the CDR3: TGTGCCAGCAGTCCGACAGGGTTCGGTGAGCAGTTCTTC. This sequence encodes CASSPTGFGEQFF.

The chain recombines TRBV7-9 with TRBJ2-6; perhaps TRBD1 as D (6 bases). V was trimmed by 5 bases and J by 8 bases, leaving 13 bases between them. Germline V gene lookup returns CDR1 SEHNR and CDR2 FQNEAQ (reference sequence). The CDR3 length is 14 residues. The CDR3, as DNA: TGTGCCAGCAGCCCGAAACAGGGTACCAACGTCCTGACTTTC. Protein product: CASSPKQGTNVLTF.

This clonotype was counted between two and nine times. The chain carries TRBV7-2 and TRBJ2-4, with a possible D match to TRBD2 (6 bases). The CDR3 runs to 14 residues. V dropped 7 bases and J dropped 0 bases, with 10 bases sitting between them. The germline V gene has CDR1 SGHTA and CDR2 FQGNSA. CDR3 nucleotide sequence: TGTGCCAGCACCATAGCGGAAGCCAAAAACATTCAGTACTTC. This sequence encodes CASTIAEAKNIQYF.

A few counts support this clonotype. This chain joins TRBV5-6 and TRBJ2-1; 9 bases match TRBD2. CDR1 and CDR2 (germline): SGHDT, YYEEEE. The CDR3 sequence is 15 residues long. The trim removed 1 base at V and 7 bases at J, leaving 6 bases unmatched. CDR3 coding DNA: TGTGCCAGCAGCTTGAAAGCGGGAGGAGGGAATGAGCAGTTCTTC. This encodes CASSLKAGGGNEQFF.

A few counts support this clonotype. V usage is TRBV11-2 and J usage is TRBJ1-1; D gene uncertain. V lost 5 bases and J lost 1, with 14 bases in between. This CDR3 spans 15 amino acids. From germline, CDR1 is SGHAT and CDR2 FQNNGV. CDR3 DNA: TGTGCCAGCAGCCCGGCACACTTGTCGAACACTGAAGCTTTCTTT. Its protein product is CASSPAHLSNTEAFF.

This chain links TRBV9 with TRBJ2-5; 10 bases agree with TRBD2. This CDR3 contains 15 residues. V lost 3 bases, J lost 5 bases, and 7 bases stayed unmatched. Germline assignment: CDR1 SGDLS and CDR2 YYNGEE. Here the CDR3 DNA reads TGTGCCAGCAGCGGGCTAGCGGGAGCTAGTGAGACCCAGTACTTC. It specifies CASSGLAGASETQYF.

This clonotype was observed a few times. The J gene is TRBJ2-1, the V gene TRBV5-4; the match to TRBD2 covers 9 bases. From germline, CDR1 is SGHNT and CDR2 YYREEE (reference sequence). The CDR3 covers 14 residues. The J segment lost 0 bases and the V segment lost 6 bases, leaving 1 base of the junction unmatched. The CDR3 nucleotides read TGTGCCAGCAATAGCGGGGGCTCCTACAATGAGCAGTTCTTC. It is translated as CASNSGGSYNEQFF.

This chain links TRBV20-1 with TRBJ2-1, with 9 bases aligning to TRBD2. Losses at the gene ends were 5 bases for V and 7 bases for J; bases not matched to a gene: 6. Per germline, CDR1 DFQATT and CDR2 SNEGSKA (reference sequence). CDR3 length equals 13 residues. CDR3 loop: CSALSGSGNEQFF. The CDR3 DNA follows: TGCAGTGCTCTTAGCGGGAGTGGAAATGAGCAGTTCTTC.

This clonotype was detected many times. J is TRBJ2-5 and V is TRBV2, with 9 nucleotides matching TRBD1. Trimming at V came to 2 bases and at J to 4 bases, leaving 8 bases not matched to a gene. CDR1 SNHLY and CDR2 FYNNEI come from the germline V gene. CDR3 size: 16 residues. In DNA, the CDR3 is TGTGCCAGCAGTGAATTGGGACAGGGTCGAACAGAGACCCAGTACTTC. Translation: CASSELGQGRTETQYF.

This clonotype was counted between two and nine times. The chain has TRBV29-1 and TRBJ2-7; D remains unclear. The length of the CDR3 is 13 residues. V was pared by 6 bases and J by 5 bases, with 17 bases between. Looked up from germline, CDR1 is SQVTM and CDR2 is ANQGSEA. CDR3 sequence reads: CSVWWSGRNEQYF. The CDR3 coding sequence is TGCAGCGTGTGGTGGAGTGGTCGGAACGAGCAGTACTTC.

The chain couples TRBV20-1 to TRBJ2-7; 8 nucleotides match TRBD2. Germline values: CDR1 DFQATT, CDR2 SNEGSKA (reference sequence). V lost 6 bases, J lost 4 bases, and 11 bases stayed unmatched. The length of the CDR3 is 14 residues. The CDR3, as DNA: TGCAGTGCCCTGGGACTAGGCGTAAGATACGAGCAGTACTTC. Its translation is CSALGLGVRYEQYF.

At least ten counts were recorded for this clonotype. This chain uses TRBV10-3 with TRBJ2-3, with unresolved D. Trimming took off 3 bases at V and 2 bases at J, with 3 bases between the two ends. CDR1 is ENHRY and CDR2 is SYGVKD in the germline V gene. The CDR3 totals 12 residues. In nucleotides, the CDR3 is TGTGCCATCAGTGAAAACACAGATACGCAGTATTTT. Protein: CAISENTDTQYF.

This clonotype was found many times. The chain combines TRBV20-1 with TRBJ2-1; D might be TRBD2 (5 bases). Germline-derived CDR1 and CDR2 are DFQATT and SNEGSKA (reference sequence). The CDR3 contains 13 residues. The ends were cut back, 1 base at V and 7 bases at J, with 11 bases in the middle. This CDR3 is CSARGLAENEQFF. In nucleotides, the CDR3 is TGCAGTGCTAGAGGGCTAGCAGAGAATGAGCAGTTCTTC.

This clonotype came up a few times. The rearrangement joins TRBV18 to TRBJ1-5; D is unresolved. The CDR3 loop spans 15 amino acids. CDR1 and CDR2 (germline): KGHSH, LQKENI. Between the trimmed V and J ends, which lost 2 bases and 0 bases, there was a span of 8 bases. The CDR3 here is CASSPKHDSNQPQHF. CDR3 DNA sequence: TGTGCCAGCTCACCAAAACACGATAGCAATCAGCCCCAGCATTTT.

The rearrangement uses TRBV5-1 and TRBJ1-4, with D possibly TRBD1 on 5 matching bases. This CDR3 comprises 14 residues. Trimming stripped 1 base from V and 7 bases from J, with 11 bases between. Germline loops: CDR1 SGHRS, CDR2 YFSETQ. CDR3 loop: CASSLSGPGEKLFF. In DNA, the CDR3 is TGCGCCAGCAGCTTGTCGGGGCCGGGTGAAAAACTGTTTTTT.

This clonotype was picked up a small number of times. The V call is TRBV5-4, the J call TRBJ2-1; 15 bases fit TRBD2. CDR3 size: 20 residues. V was pared by 0 bases and J by 5 bases, with 12 bases of the junction left unmatched. Germline CDR1 SGHNT, CDR2 YYREEE (reference sequence). The chain's CDR3 is CASSLAGLAGGPGPNNEQFF. The CDR3 DNA follows: TGTGCCAGCAGCTTGGCCGGACTAGCGGGAGGGCCCGGTCCTAACAATGAGCAGTTCTTC.